The 16 T cell receptor beta chains below all came from one sample that was sequenced in a study of blood T cell repertoires in COVID-19. Data came from immunoSEQ multiplex PCR; TCRdb stores just in-frame clones and leaves some out. The sample consists of over 20,000 clones, 83% of them appearing once. Sequenced sample: peripheral blood. These receptors were collected from a human donor in a cohort sampled during active COVID-19.

The chain joins TRBV19 to TRBJ1-4, with TRBD1 identical over 7 bases. CDR1 is LNHDA and CDR2 is SQIVND in the germline V gene (reference sequence). V shed 6 bases, J shed 2 bases, and the junction held 6 bases outside the gene matches. There are 15 residues in the CDR3. In nucleotides, the CDR3 is TGTGCCAGTAGCTCCATAGGGGGCACTAATGAAAAACTGTTTTTT. This translates into CASSSIGGTNEKLFF. Full variable domain (missing parts from reference TRBV19 and TRBJ1-4): DGGITQSPKYLFRKEGQNVTLSCEQNLNHDAMYWYRQDPGQGLRLIYYSQIVNDFQKGDIAEGYSVSREKKESFPLTVTSAQKNPTAFYLCASSSIGGTNEKLFFGSGTQLSVL.

This clone was counted once. V gene TRBV6-5 combines with J gene TRBJ1-2; D may be TRBD1 (5 bases). CDR3 length equals 15 residues. V lost 5 bases and J lost 0, with 13 bases in between. Germline-derived CDR1 and CDR2 are MNHEY and SVGAGI. The CDR3: CASSSRQRANYGYTF. In DNA form, the CDR3 reads TGTGCCAGCAGTAGTCGACAGCGAGCTAACTATGGCTACACCTTC.

The chain carries TRBV11-2 and TRBJ2-3; TRBD2 aligns across 9 bases. Trimming cost V 5 bases and J 1 base; bases outside gene matches: 4. CDR3 length: 15 residues. CDR1 is SGHAT, CDR2 FQNNGV, per germline. This chain's CDR3 is CASSPTSGRTDTQYF. CDR3 nucleotide sequence: TGTGCCAGCAGCCCGACTAGCGGACGCACAGATACGCAGTATTTT.

V and J are TRBV2 and TRBJ2-4, with 15 bases that match TRBD2. Germline trimming cut 7 bases from V and 13 bases from J; bases unmatched to any gene: 8. CDR1 is SNHLY and CDR2 is FYNNEI in the germline V gene. CDR3 length: 14 amino acids. The CDR3 nucleotides read TGTGCCAGCATATTACGGACTAGCGGGGGGGAACAGTACTTC. Residues: CASILRTSGGEQYF.

This chain links TRBV3-1 (or the pseudogene TRBV3-2) with TRBJ1-1; D not certain. The length of the CDR3 is 13 residues. Trimming shortened V by 0 bases and J by 9 bases, and 11 bases separated the two germline ends. Germline-derived CDR1 and CDR2 are LGHDT and YNNKEL (reference sequence). The CDR3 region has the DNA TGTGCCAGCAGCCAAGATGGGGAGAGTAAAGCTTTCTTT. Amino acids: CASSQDGESKAFF.

V and J are TRBV10-3 and TRBJ1-1; 8 positions agree with TRBD1. V was clipped by 10 bases and J by 3 bases; unmatched bases: 7. The CDR3 is made up of 13 amino acids. Germline V gene sequence: CDR1 ENHRY, CDR2 SYGVKD. CDR3 sequence (DNA): TGTGCCACCCGACAGGGGTTGGACACTGAAGCTTTCTTT. Encoded protein: CATRQGLDTEAFF.

This clone appeared a single time. This chain connects TRBV6-6 to TRBJ1-5; the D is unclear. This CDR3 has 15 amino acids. Germline CDR1 reads MNHNY; CDR2 reads SVGAGI (reference sequence). Trimming shortened V by 7 bases and J by 1 base, and 14 bases separated the two germline ends. Here the CDR3 reads CASTHFGGSNQPQHF. The CDR3 DNA sequence: TGTGCCAGCACCCATTTTGGCGGGAGCAATCAGCCCCAGCATTTT.

The chain is built from TRBV6-5 and TRBJ2-1; TRBD2 matches 10 bases. J lost 3 bases, V lost 5 bases, and 4 bases had no gene match. In germline, CDR1 is MNHEY, CDR2 SVGAGI. The CDR3 length is 15 residues. The CDR3 protein is CASSPSGGLYNEQFF. The DNA of the CDR3 is TGTGCCAGCAGTCCTAGCGGGGGACTCTACAATGAGCAGTTCTTC.

This clone was seen a single time. CDR3 sequence: CASSPGLAGLGGYTF. The DNA for the CDR3 is TGTGCCAGCAGCCCCGGGTTGGCAGGGCTCGGTGGCTACACCTTC. V gene TRBV7-2 combines with J gene TRBJ1-2, with D maybe TRBD1 (5 bases). Deletions cut 5 bases from V and 7 bases from J, with 20 bases between. There are 15 residues in the CDR3. Germline V lookup: CDR1 SGHTA, CDR2 FQGNSA.

The chain joins TRBV4-1 to TRBJ2-5; no definite D call. Germline values: CDR1 MGHRA, CDR2 YSYEKL. This CDR3 region has 14 residues. The germline V and J ends were trimmed by 1 base and 5 bases, with 11 bases remaining between them. The DNA for the CDR3 is TGCGCCAGCAGCCAAGGTTCCGGGTTGGAGACCCAGTACTTC. This sequence encodes CASSQGSGLETQYF.

This chain uses TRBV27 with TRBJ1-5; unclear D gene. Trimming shortened V by 2 bases and J by 7 bases, and 15 bases separated the two germline ends. The CDR3 sequence is 15 residues long. Germline assignment: CDR1 MNHEY and CDR2 SMNVEV (reference sequence). Here the CDR3 reads CASSLKVSGRQPQHF. The DNA for the CDR3 is TGTGCCAGCAGTTTAAAAGTATCGGGGAGACAGCCCCAGCATTTT.

CDR3 loop: CASSLGGTHSTDTQYF. Written as DNA, the CDR3 is TGCGCCAGCAGCTTGGGAGGCACCCACTCCACAGATACGCAGTATTTT. This chain uses TRBV5-1 with TRBJ2-3; D remains unclear. Germline-derived CDR1 and CDR2 are SGHRS and YFSETQ. Between the trimmed V and J ends, which lost 0 bases and 2 bases, there was a span of 13 bases. This CDR3 comprises 16 residues.

This clone was seen just once. This chain uses TRBV12-3 or TRBV12-4 with TRBJ2-1; no reliable D call. Deletions cut 3 bases from V and 6 bases from J, with 9 bases between. The CDR3 contains 13 residues. CDR3 coding DNA: TGTGCCAGCAGTTTCCCCCCCGGCAATGAGCAGTTCTTC. Protein: CASSFPPGNEQFF.

This rearrangement joins TRBV2 to TRBJ2-2; TRBD1 might be the D (5 bases). V was clipped by 4 bases and J by 7 bases, with 10 bases between them. There are 13 residues in the CDR3. Germline values: CDR1 SNHLY, CDR2 FYNNEI. The chain's CDR3 is CASSVDNLGELFF. The CDR3 nucleotides are TGTGCCAGCAGTGTGGACAACCTCGGGGAGCTGTTTTTT.

The genes are TRBV2 and TRBJ1-6; D gene unclear. This CDR3 is 13 amino acids long. V was pared by 8 bases and J by 1 base, with 6 bases between. Germline V CDR1 and CDR2: SNHLY, FYNNEI. The CDR3 sequence is CASRSSYNSPLHF. The CDR3 nucleotides read TGTGCCAGCCGGTCGTCCTATAATTCACCCCTCCACTTT.

The chain joins TRBV19 to TRBJ2-7, with 13 nucleotides matching TRBD2. In germline, CDR1 is LNHDA, CDR2 SQIVND (reference sequence). The CDR3 spans 17 residues. J lost 2 bases, V lost 4 bases, and 8 bases had no gene match. CDR3 region: CASSRFTSGGAPYEQYF. DNA of the CDR3: TGTGCCAGTAGTAGATTCACTAGCGGGGGGGCTCCCTACGAGCAGTACTTC. Full variable domain (remainder filled in from reference TRBV19 and TRBJ2-7): DGGITQSPKYLFRKEGQNVTLSCEQNLNHDAMYWYRQDPGQGLRLIYYSQIVNDFQKGDIAEGYSVSREKKESFPLTVTSAQKNPTAFYLCASSRFTSGGAPYEQYFGPGTRLTVT.